This T cell receptor beta chain was identified during a study of blood T cell repertoires in COVID-19. For the study at large: Sites in the United States, Italy and Spain provided acute and convalescent COVID-19 samples.

CDR3 length equals 16 residues. Germline V gives CDR1 SGHRS, CDR2 YFSETQ. V was shortened by 0 bases and J by 5 bases, with 14 bases between the two germline ends. In the authors' methods: Amplification from reference gene primers served as the basis for estimated nucleated cell counts. The repertoire was sequenced with immunoSEQ multiplex PCR; TCRdb's copy has only in-frame clones and lacks some. The V and J calls and clone size come from that table; D and trimming were worked out from the DNA. The table lists over 50,000 clones, 75% to 90% of them singletons. The sequence was collected from a human donor in a cohort sampled during active COVID-19. This chain links TRBV5-1 with TRBJ1-4; tentative D call: TRBD1 (6 bases). Sequences were obtained from peripheral blood. For the CDR3, the DNA is TGCGCCAGCAGCTTGGGTCTCGGGACAAAGAATGAAAAACTGTTTTTT. Translation gives CASSLGLGTKNEKLFF. Full variable domain (outside the CDR3, taken from reference TRBV5-1 and TRBJ1-4): KAGVTQTPRYLIKTRGQQVTLSCSPISGHRSVSWYQQTPGQGLQFLFEYFSETQRNKGNFPGRFSGRQFSNSRSEMNVSTLELGDSALYLCASSLGLGTKNEKLFFGSGTQLSVL.